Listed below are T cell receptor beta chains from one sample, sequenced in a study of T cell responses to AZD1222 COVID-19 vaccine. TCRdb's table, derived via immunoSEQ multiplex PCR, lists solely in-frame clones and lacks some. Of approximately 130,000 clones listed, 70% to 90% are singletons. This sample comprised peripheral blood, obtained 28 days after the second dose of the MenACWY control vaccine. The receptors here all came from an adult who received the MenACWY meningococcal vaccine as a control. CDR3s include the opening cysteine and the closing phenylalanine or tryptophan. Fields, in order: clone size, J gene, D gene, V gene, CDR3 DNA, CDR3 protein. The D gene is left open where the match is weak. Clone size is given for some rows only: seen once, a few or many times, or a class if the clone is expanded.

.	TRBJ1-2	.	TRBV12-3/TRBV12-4	TGTGCACAGGAGCGGGTTCTTTATGGCTACACCTTC	CAQERVLYGYTF
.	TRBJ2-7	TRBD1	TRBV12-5	TGTGCTAGTGGTTTCGCCACCGGGACAGGGACGCAGCAGTACTTC	CASGFATGTGTQQYF
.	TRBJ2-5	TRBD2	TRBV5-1	TGCGCCAGCAGCTTGAGCGGGGTGAATCAAGAGACCCAGTACTTC	CASSLSGVNQETQYF
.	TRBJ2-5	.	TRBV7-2	TGTGCCAGCAGCTACGTATATGGAGAGACCCAGTACTTC	CASSYVYGETQYF
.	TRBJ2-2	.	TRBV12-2	TGTGCAAGCCCCGACGGGGTGCTGTTTTTT	CASPDGVLFF
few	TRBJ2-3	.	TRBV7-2	TGTGCCAGCAGTAACCTCGAGCGCACAGATACGCAGTATTTT	CASSNLERTDTQYF
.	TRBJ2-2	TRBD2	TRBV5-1	TGCGCCAGCAGCTTAGCGGGGGCAACCGGGGAGCTGTTTTTT	CASSLAGATGELFF
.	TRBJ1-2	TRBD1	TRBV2	TGTGCCAGGGGGACAGGGGCTAACTATGGCTACACCTTC	CARGTGANYGYTF
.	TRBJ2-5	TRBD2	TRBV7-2	TGTGCCAGCAGCTCCCAGAGCGGGACGCAAGAGACCCAGTACTTC	CASSSQSGTQETQYF
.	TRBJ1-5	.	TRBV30	TGTGCCTGGAGTTGGGGAACCCATCAGCCCCAGCATTTT	CAWSWGTHQPQHF
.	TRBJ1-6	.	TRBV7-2	TGTGCCAGCAGCTTAGTGGGCCGGCGGGAGTCCCTCCACTTT	CASSLVGRRESLHF
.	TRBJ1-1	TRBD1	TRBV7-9	TGTGCCAGCAGCTTAAACAGGGGGCTTGGTTTGGGCACTGAAGCTTTCTTT	CASSLNRGLGLGTEAFF